The 15 T cell receptor beta chains below all came from one sample that was sequenced in a study of CD8+ T cells in alopecia areata. RNA was isolated and reverse transcribed to cDNA, the sequencing template. Produced via immunoSEQ multiplex PCR; TCRdb's table is partial and in-frame only. The sample lists approximately 180,000 clones; 53% were seen once. This sample's treatment: oral pan-JAK inhibitor, 5-10 mg twice daily. The material was CD8+ T cells sorted from blood, obtained at week 24, from a patient treated with tofacitinib. All receptors come from a human donor with alopecia areata.

The chain carries TRBV4-1 and TRBJ2-3; D may be TRBD1 or TRBD2 (5 bases each). The CDR3 extends over 13 amino acids. CDR1 MGHRA and CDR2 YSYEKL come from the germline V gene. Trimming cost V 0 bases and J 6 bases, with 7 bases left between them. This chain's CDR3 is CASSQDRDDTQYF. CDR3 nucleotide sequence: TGCGCCAGCAGCCAAGATAGGGACGATACGCAGTATTTT.

This clone appeared once. V and J are TRBV30 and TRBJ1-2; D is perhaps TRBD1 (5 bases). V was pared by 3 bases and J by 8 bases, with 13 bases between. This CDR3 contains 12 residues. CDR1 is GTSNPN, CDR2 SVGIG, per germline (reference sequence). The CDR3 nucleotides read TGTGCCTGGAGAGGATGGGGGAACGGCTACACCTTC. This sequence encodes CAWRGWGNGYTF.

The table lists this clone with a few counts. The chain carries TRBV9 and TRBJ1-4, with D perhaps TRBD1 (5 bases). CDR1 and CDR2 (germline): SGDLS, YYNGEE. CDR3 length equals 17 residues. V was shortened by 0 bases and J by 5 bases, with 17 bases between the two germline ends. Written as DNA, the CDR3 is TGTGCCAGCAGCGTAGGAGGAGGCAGGGCGGAGAATGAAAAACTGTTTTTT. Its translation: CASSVGGGRAENEKLFF.

The chain combines TRBV4-1 with TRBJ2-7; TRBD1 or TRBD2 may be the D gene (5 bases each). V was trimmed by 0 bases and J by 6 bases, leaving 18 bases between them. This CDR3 has 16 residues. Looked up from germline, CDR1 is MGHRA and CDR2 is YSYEKL. The CDR3 DNA reads TGCGCCAGCAGCCAAGACCCTGGGGGTCAGACGTCCGAGCAGTACTTC. Protein: CASSQDPGGQTSEQYF.

This clone was detected a few times. V gene TRBV4-3 combines with J gene TRBJ1-4, with D possibly being TRBD1 (5 bases). CDR3 length: 16 amino acids. CDR1 LGHNA and CDR2 YSLEER come from the germline V gene. Trimming removed 1 base at V and 7 bases at J, with 16 bases between. CDR3 sequence: CASSQVMGREGEKLFF. For the CDR3, the DNA is TGCGCCAGCAGCCAAGTAATGGGCAGGGAGGGTGAAAAACTGTTTTTT.

The V call is TRBV29-1, the J call TRBJ1-1; no firm D call. Germline assignment: CDR1 SQVTM and CDR2 ANQGSEA. CDR3 length: 11 amino acids. Trimming pared 8 bases from V and 2 bases from J, leaving 9 bases between. The DNA for the CDR3 is TGCAGCTTCTGGGATAACACTGAAGCTTTCTTT. This encodes CSFWDNTEAFF.

There are a few counts of this clone. This chain connects TRBV11-2 to TRBJ1-5, with D hard to call. Germline assignment: CDR1 SGHAT and CDR2 FQNNGV. The CDR3 has 13 residues. The V end was cut by 5 bases, the J end by 5 bases, with 10 bases between. The CDR3: CASSIGRYQPQHF. CDR3 in DNA: TGTGCCAGCAGCATCGGACGTTATCAGCCCCAGCATTTT.

The chain employs TRBV4-3 and TRBJ2-3; D ambiguous. Germline lookup yields CDR1 LGHNA and CDR2 YSLEER. This CDR3 spans 14 amino acids. With 0 bases removed from V and 4 bases from J, the gap between germline ends came to 8 bases. The CDR3 is CASSQDREPDTQYF. CDR3 sequence (DNA): TGCGCCAGCAGCCAAGACAGAGAACCAGATACGCAGTATTTT.

The rearrangement uses TRBV29-1 and TRBJ1-2; 11 positions match TRBD1. This CDR3 has 13 amino acids. The germline gives CDR1 SQVTM, CDR2 ANQGSEA. J was trimmed by 6 bases and V by 5 bases; bases with no gene match: 5. DNA for the CDR3: TGCAGCGTTTTGGGACAGGGGGGTAATGGCTACACCTTC. Encoded protein: CSVLGQGGNGYTF.

This clone was seen a few times. The chain links TRBV13 to TRBJ1-5; D might be TRBD1 (6 bases). This CDR3 comprises 18 residues. CDR1 is PRHDT, CDR2 FYEKMQ, per germline (reference sequence). The germline V and J ends were trimmed by 2 bases and 6 bases, with 23 bases remaining between them. CDR3 sequence: CASSLLGAQGESGQPQHF. CDR3 sequence (DNA): TGTGCCAGCAGCTTATTGGGGGCGCAGGGTGAGAGCGGTCAGCCCCAGCATTTT. Together with reference TRBV13 and TRBJ1-5, the CDR3 gives the full variable domain: AAGVIQSPRHLIKEKRETATLKCYPIPRHDTVYWYQQGPGQDPQFLISFYEKMQSDKGSIPDRFSAQQFSDYHSELNMSSLELGDSALYFCASSLLGAQGESGQPQHFGDGTRLSIL.

The V gene is TRBV4-3, the J gene TRBJ2-1; 9 bases fit TRBD2. The CDR3 consists of 16 residues. The trim removed 1 base at V and 4 bases at J, leaving 5 bases unmatched. Germline CDR1 is LGHNA and CDR2 is YSLEER. CDR3 DNA: TGCGCCAGCAGCCAAGGCGTAGCGGGGGCATACAATGAGCAGTTCTTC. This gives the protein CASSQGVAGAYNEQFF.

The V gene is TRBV11-1, the J gene TRBJ2-7; D gene unclear. There are 11 residues in the CDR3. V lost 5 bases and J 6 bases, leaving 8 bases between the germline ends. The V gene's germline CDR1 is SGHAT and CDR2 FQDESV (reference sequence). The chain's CDR3 is CASSRGGEQYF. DNA for the CDR3: TGTGCCAGCAGCCGCGGTGGCGAGCAGTACTTC.

The V call is TRBV30, the J call TRBJ2-5; 10 bases are a match to TRBD1. V shed 0 bases, J shed 4 bases, and the junction held 5 bases outside the gene matches. The CDR3 spans 15 residues. Per the germline V gene, CDR1 is GTSNPN and CDR2 is SVGIG (reference sequence). CDR3 sequence: CAWSVRDRGIETQYF. In DNA form, the CDR3 reads TGTGCCTGGAGTGTCCGGGACAGGGGAATAGAGACCCAGTACTTC.

The chain carries TRBV19 and TRBJ1-2; 8 bases fit TRBD1. V gave up 3 bases and J gave up 5 bases; unmatched junction bases: 8. The CDR3 loop spans 15 amino acids. Germline CDR1 reads LNHDA; CDR2 reads SQIVND (reference sequence). CDR3 coding DNA: TGTGCCAGTAGTATTTCGGCAGGGGGCTCTTATGGCTACACCTTC. Its translation is CASSISAGGSYGYTF. The full variable domain, with the rest looked up from reference TRBV19 and TRBJ1-2, is DGGITQSPKYLFRKEGQNVTLSCEQNLNHDAMYWYRQDPGQGLRLIYYSQIVNDFQKGDIAEGYSVSREKKESFPLTVTSAQKNPTAFYLCASSISAGGSYGYTFGSGTRLTVV.

The rearrangement joins TRBV30 to TRBJ2-3; D remains ambiguous. The germline V gene encodes CDR1 GTSNPN and CDR2 SVGIG (reference sequence). The CDR3 length is 13 residues. V was pared by 7 bases and J by 2 bases, with 13 bases between. CDR3: CAYQVGSTDTQYF. The CDR3, as DNA: TGTGCCTATCAGGTTGGGTCCACAGATACGCAGTATTTT.